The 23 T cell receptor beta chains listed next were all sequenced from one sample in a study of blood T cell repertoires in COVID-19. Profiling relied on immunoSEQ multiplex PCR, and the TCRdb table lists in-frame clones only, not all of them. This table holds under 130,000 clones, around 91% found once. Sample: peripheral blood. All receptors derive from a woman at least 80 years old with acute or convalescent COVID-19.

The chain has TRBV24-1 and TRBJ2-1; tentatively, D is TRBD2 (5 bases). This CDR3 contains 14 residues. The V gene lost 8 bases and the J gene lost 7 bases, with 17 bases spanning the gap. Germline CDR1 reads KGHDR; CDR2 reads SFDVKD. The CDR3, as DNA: TGTGCCACCATCGATGTCCCCCGAGGGAATGAGCAGTTCTTC. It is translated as CATIDVPRGNEQFF.

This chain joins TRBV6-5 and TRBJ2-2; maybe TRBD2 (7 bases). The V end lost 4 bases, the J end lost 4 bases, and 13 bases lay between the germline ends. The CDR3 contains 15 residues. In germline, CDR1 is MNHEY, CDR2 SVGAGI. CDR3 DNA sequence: TGTGCCAGCAGTTCGGGGGGCGCCGGCACCGGGGAGCTGTTTTTT. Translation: CASSSGGAGTGELFF.

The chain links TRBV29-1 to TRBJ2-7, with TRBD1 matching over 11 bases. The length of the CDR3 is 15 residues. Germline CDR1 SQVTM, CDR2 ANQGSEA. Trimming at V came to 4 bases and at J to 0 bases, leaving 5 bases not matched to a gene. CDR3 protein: CSVVPGTGGSYEQYF. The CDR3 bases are TGCAGCGTTGTTCCCGGGACAGGGGGCTCCTACGAGCAGTACTTC.

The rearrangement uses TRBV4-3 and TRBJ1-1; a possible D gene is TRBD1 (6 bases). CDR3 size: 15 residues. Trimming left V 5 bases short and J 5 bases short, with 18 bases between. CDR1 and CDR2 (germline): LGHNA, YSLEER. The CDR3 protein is CASSEVTGLVTEAFF. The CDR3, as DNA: TGCGCCAGCAGCGAAGTAACAGGGCTGGTGACTGAAGCTTTCTTT.

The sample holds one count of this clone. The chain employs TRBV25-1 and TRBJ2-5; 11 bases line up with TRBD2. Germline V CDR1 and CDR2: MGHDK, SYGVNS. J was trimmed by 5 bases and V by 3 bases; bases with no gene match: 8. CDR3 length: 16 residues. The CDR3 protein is CASSDPLAGEQETQYF. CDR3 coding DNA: TGTGCCAGCAGTGACCCACTAGCGGGGGAGCAGGAGACCCAGTACTTC.

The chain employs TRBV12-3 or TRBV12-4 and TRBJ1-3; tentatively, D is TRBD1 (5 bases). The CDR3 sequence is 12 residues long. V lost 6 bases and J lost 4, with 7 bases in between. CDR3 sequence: CASRGGGNTIYF. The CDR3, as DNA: TGTGCCAGCAGGGGGGGAGGAAACACCATATATTTT.

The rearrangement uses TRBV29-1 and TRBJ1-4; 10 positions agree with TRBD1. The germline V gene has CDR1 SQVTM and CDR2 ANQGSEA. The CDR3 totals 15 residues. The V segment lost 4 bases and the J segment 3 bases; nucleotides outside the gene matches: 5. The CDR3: CSVAGTGESNEKLFF. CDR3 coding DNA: TGCAGCGTTGCCGGGACAGGGGAATCTAATGAAAAACTGTTTTTT.

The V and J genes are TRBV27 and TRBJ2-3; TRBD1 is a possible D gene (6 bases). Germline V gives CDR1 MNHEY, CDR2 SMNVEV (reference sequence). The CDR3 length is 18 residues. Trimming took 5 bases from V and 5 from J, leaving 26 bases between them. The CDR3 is CASSPPPWDTTRRDTQYF. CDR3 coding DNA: TGTGCCAGCAGTCCCCCTCCTTGGGACACGACACGTAGAGATACGCAGTATTTT.

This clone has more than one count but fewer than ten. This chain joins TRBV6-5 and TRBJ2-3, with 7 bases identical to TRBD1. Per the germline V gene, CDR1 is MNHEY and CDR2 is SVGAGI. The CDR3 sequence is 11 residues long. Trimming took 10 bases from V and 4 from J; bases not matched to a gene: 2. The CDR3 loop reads CATTGADTQYF. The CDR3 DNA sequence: TGTGCCACCACAGGGGCAGATACGCAGTATTTT.

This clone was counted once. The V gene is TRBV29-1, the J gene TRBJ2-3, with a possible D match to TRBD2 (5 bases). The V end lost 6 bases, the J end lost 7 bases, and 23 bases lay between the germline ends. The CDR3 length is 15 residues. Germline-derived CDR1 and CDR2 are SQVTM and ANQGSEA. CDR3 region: CSVNPKGLLDNTQYF. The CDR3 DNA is TGCAGCGTCAACCCTAAAGGACTTCTTGATAATACGCAGTATTTT.

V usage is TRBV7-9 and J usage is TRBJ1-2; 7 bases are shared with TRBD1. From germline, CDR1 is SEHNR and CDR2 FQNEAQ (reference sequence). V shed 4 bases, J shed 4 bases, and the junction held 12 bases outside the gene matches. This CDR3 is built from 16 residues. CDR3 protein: CASSSNRDSRFYGYTF. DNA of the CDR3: TGTGCCAGCAGCTCAAACCGGGACAGTAGGTTCTATGGCTACACCTTC.

CDR3 nucleotides: TGTGCCAGCAGTGAATGGGGCAGTAACCAAGAGACCCAGTACTTC. It encodes CASSEWGSNQETQYF. J is TRBJ2-5 and V is TRBV6-1; possibly TRBD1 for D (5 bases). This CDR3 is built from 15 residues. The ends were cut back, 2 bases at V and 0 bases at J, with 10 bases in the middle. Germline CDR1 is MNHNS and CDR2 is SASEGT.

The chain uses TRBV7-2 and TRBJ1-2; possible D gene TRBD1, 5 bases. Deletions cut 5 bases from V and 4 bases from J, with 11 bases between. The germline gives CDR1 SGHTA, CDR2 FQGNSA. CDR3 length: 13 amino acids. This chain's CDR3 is CASSPDRFYGYTF. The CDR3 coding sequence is TGTGCCAGCAGCCCTGACAGATTCTATGGCTACACCTTC.

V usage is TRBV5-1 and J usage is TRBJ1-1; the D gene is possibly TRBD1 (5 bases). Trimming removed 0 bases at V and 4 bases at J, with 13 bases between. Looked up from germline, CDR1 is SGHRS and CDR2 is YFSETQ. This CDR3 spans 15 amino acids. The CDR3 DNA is TGCGCCAGCAGCTTGGTTCAGGGTTTGGGCACTGAAGCTTTCTTT. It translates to CASSLVQGLGTEAFF.

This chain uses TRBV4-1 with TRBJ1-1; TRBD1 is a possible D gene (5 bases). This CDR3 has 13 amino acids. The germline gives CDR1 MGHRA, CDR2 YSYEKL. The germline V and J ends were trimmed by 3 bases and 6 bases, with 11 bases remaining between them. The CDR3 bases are TGCGCCAGCAGCCAGGCAGGGTTCGCTGAAGCTTTCTTT. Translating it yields CASSQAGFAEAFF.

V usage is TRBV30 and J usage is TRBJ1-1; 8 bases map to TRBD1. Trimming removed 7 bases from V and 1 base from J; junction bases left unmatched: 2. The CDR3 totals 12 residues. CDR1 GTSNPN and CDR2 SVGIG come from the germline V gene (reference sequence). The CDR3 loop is CASGTGNTEAFF. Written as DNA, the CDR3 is TGTGCCTCCGGGACAGGGAACACTGAAGCTTTCTTT. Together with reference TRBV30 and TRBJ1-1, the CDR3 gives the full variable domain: SQTIHQWPATLVQPVGSPLSLECTVEGTSNPNLYWYRQAAGRGLQLLFYSVGIGQISSEVPQNLSASRPQDRQFILSSKKLLLSDSGFYLCASGTGNTEAFFGQGTRLTVV.

The DNA of the CDR3 is TGTGCCATCAGAAGGGACAGGGGGAACACAGATACGCAGTATTTT. Its translation is CAIRRDRGNTDTQYF. This chain uses TRBV10-3 with TRBJ2-3, with 11 bases that match TRBD1. The V gene's germline CDR1 is ENHRY and CDR2 SYGVKD. The CDR3 is 15 amino acids. With V trimmed by 6 bases and J by 2 bases, 4 bases remained unmatched.

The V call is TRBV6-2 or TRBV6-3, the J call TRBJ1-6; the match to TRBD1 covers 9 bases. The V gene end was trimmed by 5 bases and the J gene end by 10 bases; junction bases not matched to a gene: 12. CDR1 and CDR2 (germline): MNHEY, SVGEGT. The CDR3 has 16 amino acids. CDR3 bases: TGTGCCAGCAGTGTCCTGGGACAGGGATCGGGCTCACCCCTCCACTTT. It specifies CASSVLGQGSGSPLHF.

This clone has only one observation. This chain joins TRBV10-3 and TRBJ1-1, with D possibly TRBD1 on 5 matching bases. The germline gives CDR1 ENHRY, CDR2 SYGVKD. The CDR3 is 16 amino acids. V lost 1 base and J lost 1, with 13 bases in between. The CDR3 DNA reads TGTGCCATCAGTGAGTTACGTTGGGGCCCGAACACTGAAGCTTTCTTT. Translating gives CAISELRWGPNTEAFF.

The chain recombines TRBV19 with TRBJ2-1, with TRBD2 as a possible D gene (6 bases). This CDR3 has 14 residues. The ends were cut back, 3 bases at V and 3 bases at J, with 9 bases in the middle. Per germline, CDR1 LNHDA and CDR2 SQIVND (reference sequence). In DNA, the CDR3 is TGTGCCAGTAGTATCGGGGGTAGCTACAATGAGCAGTTCTTC. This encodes CASSIGGSYNEQFF.

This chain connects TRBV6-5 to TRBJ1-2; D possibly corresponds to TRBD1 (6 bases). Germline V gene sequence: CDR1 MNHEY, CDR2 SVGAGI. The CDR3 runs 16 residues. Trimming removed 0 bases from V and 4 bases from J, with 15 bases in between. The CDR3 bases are TGTGCCAGCAGTTACTCGCCAGGGGAGGGCCCCTATGGCTACACCTTC. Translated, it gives CASSYSPGEGPYGYTF.

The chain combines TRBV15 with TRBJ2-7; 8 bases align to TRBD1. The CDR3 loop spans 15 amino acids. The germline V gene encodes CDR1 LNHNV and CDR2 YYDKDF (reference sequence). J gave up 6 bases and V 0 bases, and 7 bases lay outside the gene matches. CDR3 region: CATSRDRTGPGEQYF. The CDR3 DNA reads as TGTGCCACCAGCAGAGATCGGACAGGGCCCGGCGAGCAGTACTTC.

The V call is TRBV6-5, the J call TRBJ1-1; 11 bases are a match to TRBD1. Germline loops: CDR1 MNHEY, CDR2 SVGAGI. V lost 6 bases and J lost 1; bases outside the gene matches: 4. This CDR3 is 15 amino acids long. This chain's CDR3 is CASRKDRGQNTEAFF. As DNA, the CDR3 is TGTGCCAGCAGGAAGGACAGGGGGCAGAACACTGAAGCTTTCTTT.